The sequence of this T cell receptor (beta chain) was determined in a study of T-cell memory formation after mild COVID-19. About the study: There were largely donor-specific TCR clusters. Overall study results and limits: Researchers found some responding clones in pre-infection memory, a sign that cross-reactive memory joined.

This clonotype was detected ten times or more. Its target is unknown. TCRdb re-called the 5' RACE reads through MiXCR, storing one row per CDR3 protein. The table includes some 120,000 distinct CDR3 sequences, about 16% detected once. This CDR3 spans 15 amino acids. J was trimmed by 1 base and V by 6 bases; bases with no gene match: 6. Germline values: CDR1 MNHNY, CDR2 SVGAGI (reference sequence). The chain links TRBV6-6 to TRBJ2-3, with 8 bases matching TRBD2. The sequenced sample consisted of PBMCs or a T cell subset sorted from them (not recorded which). The source of this sequence is an adult woman who had mild COVID-19 (a few samples of this study predate the infection). Cell type and time point are not known. CDR3 coding DNA: TGTGCCAGCAGCCCCCGAGCGGGGGGCACAGATACGCAGTATTTT. It encodes CASSPRAGGTDTQYF.